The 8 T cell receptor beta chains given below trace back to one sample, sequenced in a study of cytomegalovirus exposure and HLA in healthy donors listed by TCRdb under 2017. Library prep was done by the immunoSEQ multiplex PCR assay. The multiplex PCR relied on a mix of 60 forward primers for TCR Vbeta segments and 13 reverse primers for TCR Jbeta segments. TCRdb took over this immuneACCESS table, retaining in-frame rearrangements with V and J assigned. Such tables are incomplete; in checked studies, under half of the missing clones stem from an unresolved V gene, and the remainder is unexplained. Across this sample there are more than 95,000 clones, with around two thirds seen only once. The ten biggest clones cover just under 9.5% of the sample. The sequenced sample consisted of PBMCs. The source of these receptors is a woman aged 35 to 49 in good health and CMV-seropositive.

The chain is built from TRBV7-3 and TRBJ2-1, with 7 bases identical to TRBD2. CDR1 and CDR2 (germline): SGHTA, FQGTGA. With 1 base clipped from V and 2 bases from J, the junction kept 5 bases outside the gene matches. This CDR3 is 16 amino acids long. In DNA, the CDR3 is TGTGCCAGCAGCTTAAACTCCCTAGCGGCCTACAATGAGCAGTTCTTC. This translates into CASSLNSLAAYNEQFF.

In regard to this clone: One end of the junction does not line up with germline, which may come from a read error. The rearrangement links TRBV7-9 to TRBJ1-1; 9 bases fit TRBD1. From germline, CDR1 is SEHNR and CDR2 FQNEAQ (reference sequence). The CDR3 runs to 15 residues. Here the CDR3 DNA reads TGTTCCAGCAGTTTTCCGGGACAGGGTGACACTGAAGCTTTCTTT. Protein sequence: CSSSFPGQGDTEAFF.

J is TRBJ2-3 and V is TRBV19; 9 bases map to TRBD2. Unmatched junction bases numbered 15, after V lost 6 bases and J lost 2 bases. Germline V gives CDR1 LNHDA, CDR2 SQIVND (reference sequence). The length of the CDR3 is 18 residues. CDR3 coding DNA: TGTGCCAGTAGGACGTTCAAGGTTGCGGGAGGGATCACAGATACGCAGTATTTT. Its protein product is CASRTFKVAGGITDTQYF.

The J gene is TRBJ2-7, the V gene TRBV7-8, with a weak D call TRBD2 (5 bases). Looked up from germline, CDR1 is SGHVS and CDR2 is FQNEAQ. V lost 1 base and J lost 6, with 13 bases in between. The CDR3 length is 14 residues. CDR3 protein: CASSLERRLSEQYF. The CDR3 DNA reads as TGTGCCAGCAGCTTAGAGAGGAGGTTAAGCGAGCAGTACTTC.

CDR3 nucleotides: TGCGCCAGCAGCCAAGAGTGGAGAAGGGAGCTGTTTTTT. Encoded protein: CASSQEWRRELFF. The chain has TRBV4-3 and TRBJ2-2; no reliable D call. Per the germline V gene, CDR1 is LGHNA and CDR2 is YSLEER. Trimming took off 0 bases at V and 9 bases at J, with 8 bases between the two ends. This CDR3 comprises 13 residues.

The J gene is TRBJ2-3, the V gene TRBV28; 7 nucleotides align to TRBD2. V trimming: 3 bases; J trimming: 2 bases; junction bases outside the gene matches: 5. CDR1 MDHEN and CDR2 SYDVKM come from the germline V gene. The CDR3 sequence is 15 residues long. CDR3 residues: CASSFGGSVTDTQYF. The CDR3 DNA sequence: TGTGCCAGCAGTTTTGGCGGGAGTGTCACAGATACGCAGTATTTT. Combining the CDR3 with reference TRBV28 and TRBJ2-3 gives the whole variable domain DVKVTQSSRYLVKRTGEKVFLECVQDMDHENMFWYRQDPGLGLRLIYFSYDVKMKEKGDIPEGYSVSREKKERFSLILESASTNQTSMYLCASSFGGSVTDTQYFGPGTRLTVL.

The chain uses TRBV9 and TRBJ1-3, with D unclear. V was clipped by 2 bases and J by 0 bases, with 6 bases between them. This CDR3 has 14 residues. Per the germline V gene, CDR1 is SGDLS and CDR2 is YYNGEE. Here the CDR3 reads CASSVGSSGNTIYF. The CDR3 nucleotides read TGTGCCAGCAGCGTTGGGAGCTCTGGAAACACCATATATTTT. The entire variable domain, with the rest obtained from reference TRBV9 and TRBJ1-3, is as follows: DSGVTQTPKHLITATGQRVTLRCSPRSGDLSVYWYQQSLDQGLQFLIQYYNGEERAKGNILERFSAQQFPDLHSELNLSSLELGDSALYFCASSVGSSGNTIYFGEGSWLTVV.

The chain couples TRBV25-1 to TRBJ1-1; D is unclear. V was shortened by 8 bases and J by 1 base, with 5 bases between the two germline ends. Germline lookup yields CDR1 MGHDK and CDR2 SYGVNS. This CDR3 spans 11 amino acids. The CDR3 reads CASEGNTEAFF. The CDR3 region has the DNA TGTGCCAGCGAGGGGAACACTGAAGCTTTCTTT.